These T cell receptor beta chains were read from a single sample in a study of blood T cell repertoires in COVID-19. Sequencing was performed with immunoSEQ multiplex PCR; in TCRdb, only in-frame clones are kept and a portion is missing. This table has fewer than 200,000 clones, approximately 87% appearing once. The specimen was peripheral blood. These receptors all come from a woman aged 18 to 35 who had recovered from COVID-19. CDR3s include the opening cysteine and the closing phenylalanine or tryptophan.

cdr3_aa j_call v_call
CASSRTGGGNTIYF TRBJ1-3 TRBV6-2/TRBV6-3
CASRRTGGTDTQYF TRBJ2-3 TRBV6-5
CASSPPGGQGAYGYTF TRBJ1-2 TRBV7-2
CASSVDRGSEAFF TRBJ1-1 TRBV9
CASSEGVSASTDTQYF TRBJ2-3 TRBV2
CASSPFLAGGRDDTQYF TRBJ2-3 TRBV4-1
CASSPSRDRSYEQYF TRBJ2-7 TRBV4-1
CASSRRDRGRGTGELFF TRBJ2-2 TRBV19
CASVDRDIYNEQFF TRBJ2-1 TRBV21-1
CASSNRDRDTGELFF TRBJ2-2 TRBV5-1
CASSVSSGNTIYF TRBJ1-3 TRBV9
CASSPSGTGRNTF TRBJ1-2 TRBV6-5
CASSFLPRTGQGEKLFF TRBJ1-4 TRBV5-6
CASTPGGTGTEAFF TRBJ1-1 TRBV6-2/TRBV6-3
CASSLPWGPTEAFF TRBJ1-1 TRBV10-2
CASSQDAGQGLNGYTF TRBJ1-2 TRBV4-3
CATKGAGATDTQYF TRBJ2-3 TRBV24-1
CASRTLIQETQYF TRBJ2-5 TRBV4-1
CASSAPSGGPYNEQFF TRBJ2-1 TRBV9
CASSSPSGDNTGELFF TRBJ2-2 TRBV6-6
CASSYERAGGNYGYTF TRBJ1-2 TRBV6-5
CASSQDQGATQYF TRBJ2-3 TRBV4-3
CASATGTGGYEQYF TRBJ2-7 TRBV27
CASSPYRGPTEAFF TRBJ1-1 TRBV9
CASSFAGLMANEKLFF TRBJ1-4 TRBV5-1
CASSANENRANTGELFF TRBJ2-2 TRBV9
CASSHEGEQFF TRBJ2-1 TRBV14
CATAPGLAGSGELFF TRBJ2-2 TRBV6-5
CASSLFAGTGAEQYF TRBJ2-7 TRBV7-2
CASSFGGRSPSSYNEQFF TRBJ2-1 TRBV5-6
CASSQDPGQGAGYNEQFF TRBJ2-1 TRBV3-1/TRBV3-2
CASSLGLAQETQYF TRBJ2-5 TRBV5-1
CASSRSGGTNYGYTF TRBJ1-2 TRBV7-8
CASSLERGLNYEQYF TRBJ2-7 TRBV7-2
CASSGVRDRDSYEQYF TRBJ2-7 TRBV2
CASRVTGVSGNTIYF TRBJ1-3 TRBV11-2
CASSLAIGPPGELFF TRBJ2-2 TRBV7-9
CASSLYQETQYF TRBJ2-5 TRBV5-1
CSASVMNEQFF TRBJ2-1 TRBV20-1
CASSQDSQRSQGGEKLFF TRBJ1-4 TRBV4-3
CASSAVRSGANVLTF TRBJ2-6 TRBV9
CASIRDRGLGYGYTF TRBJ1-2 TRBV18
CASSVEGQITDTQYF TRBJ2-3 TRBV6-4
CASSDDRVYGANVLTF TRBJ2-6 TRBV7-6
CSVSGISLYEQYF TRBJ2-7 TRBV29-1
CASGGGKNQPQHF TRBJ1-5 TRBV2
CASSWRAGELFF TRBJ2-2 TRBV6-5